The 25 T cell receptor beta chains given below trace back to one sample, sequenced in a study of T cell changes during pregnancy in multiple sclerosis (dated 2019 in TCRdb). The method was the immunoSEQ multiplex PCR assay. TCRdb retrieved this table from immuneACCESS and kept in-frame rearrangements only. Not all clones are present; in checked studies, unresolved V genes account for under half, and no reason is known for the remainder. Within this sample are roughly 35,000 clones, with around 92% of them counted one time only. The biggest ten clones account for approximately 0.45% of the sample. The sample in question was CD4+ T cells from peripheral blood mononuclear cells, obtained after pregnancy. The source is a female donor with multiple sclerosis, enrolled in a pregnancy study.

The rearrangement uses TRBV4-2 and TRBJ1-2; TRBD1 matches at 7 bases. Germline V gives CDR1 LGHNA, CDR2 YNFKEQ. V lost 0 bases to trimming and J lost 3 bases; unmatched junction nucleotides: 4. The CDR3 covers 15 residues. CDR3 sequence: CASSQEGRGDYGYTF. DNA for the CDR3: TGTGCCAGCAGCCAAGAAGGCAGGGGGGACTATGGCTACACCTTC.

CDR3 in amino acids: CASSQDSSYGYTF. For the CDR3, the DNA is TGCGCCAGCAGCCAAGATTCGTCCTATGGCTACACCTTC. The chain uses TRBV4-3 and TRBJ1-2; D not resolved. Germline V gives CDR1 LGHNA, CDR2 YSLEER. This CDR3 has 13 amino acids. Trimming took off 0 bases at V and 4 bases at J, with 6 bases between the two ends.

V usage is TRBV7-2 and J usage is TRBJ1-2; a possible D gene is TRBD1 (6 bases). The CDR3 spans 17 residues. The germline CDR1 and CDR2 sequences are SGHTA and FQGNSA. V was shortened by 0 bases and J by 1 base, with 15 bases between the two germline ends. The CDR3 sequence: CASSLAQGGGINYGYTF. The CDR3 coding sequence is TGTGCCAGCAGCTTAGCCCAGGGAGGGGGAATTAACTATGGCTACACCTTC.

This clone has only a few counts. The V gene is TRBV2, the J gene TRBJ1-5; tentatively, D is TRBD1 (6 bases). V lost 7 bases and J lost 0, with 10 bases in between. Germline lookup yields CDR1 SNHLY and CDR2 FYNNEI. This CDR3 has 14 residues. The CDR3 nucleotides are TGTGCCAGCACAGGGGCTATTAGCAATCAGCCCCAGCATTTT. Protein sequence: CASTGAISNQPQHF.

The gene calls are TRBV19 and TRBJ1-5; TRBD1 matches at 7 bases. The CDR3 is 17 amino acids. Germline trimming cut 5 bases from V and 5 bases from J; bases unmatched to any gene: 15. CDR1 is LNHDA and CDR2 is SQIVND in the germline V gene (reference sequence). CDR3 sequence reads: CASSSTSRSTGDQPQHF. The DNA for the CDR3 is TGTGCCAGTAGTTCTACTAGTAGGAGTACAGGGGATCAGCCCCAGCATTTT.

The V call is TRBV19, the J call TRBJ2-5, with 8 positions matching TRBD1. V shed 7 bases and J 5 bases; nucleotides not matched to a gene: 9. Germline CDR1 reads LNHDA; CDR2 reads SQIVND (reference sequence). The CDR3 runs 14 residues. The DNA of the CDR3 is TGTGCCAGTAATCCGGACAGGGATAGGGAGACCCAGTACTTC. Translating gives CASNPDRDRETQYF.

This clone was counted once. The rearrangement uses TRBV2 and TRBJ2-1; 7 nucleotides match TRBD2. CDR3 length equals 15 residues. Trimming cost V 2 bases and J 4 bases; bases outside gene matches: 5. Germline V gene lookup returns CDR1 SNHLY and CDR2 FYNNEI. The CDR3 loop reads CASSESLAAYNEQFF. DNA for the CDR3: TGTGCCAGCAGTGAATCCCTAGCGGCGTACAATGAGCAGTTCTTC. Drawing the rest from reference TRBV2 and TRBJ2-1, the complete variable domain is EPEVTQTPSHQVTQMGQEVILRCVPISNHLYFYWYRQILGQKVEFLVSFYNNEISEKSEIFDDQFSVERPDGSNFTLKIRSTKLEDSAMYFCASSESLAAYNEQFFGPGTRLTVL.

J is TRBJ2-7 and V is TRBV30; 7 bases fit TRBD1. Per the germline V gene, CDR1 is GTSNPN and CDR2 is SVGIG (reference sequence). The CDR3 consists of 15 residues. The trim removed 0 bases at V and 3 bases at J, leaving 8 bases unmatched. In DNA, the CDR3 is TGTGCCTGGAGTGTAATGGGGACAGCCAACTACGAGCAGTACTTC. Translation: CAWSVMGTANYEQYF.

The chain combines TRBV29-1 with TRBJ2-7; TRBD1 is a possible D gene (7 bases). CDR3 length: 12 amino acids. Germline CDR1 SQVTM, CDR2 ANQGSEA. V shed 3 bases and J shed 7 bases, with 13 bases lying between them. The CDR3 bases are TGCAGCGTTGACCCAGGGGGAGGAGAGCAGTACTTC. Amino acid sequence: CSVDPGGGEQYF.

V usage is TRBV6-1 and J usage is TRBJ1-1; maybe TRBD1 (6 bases). Trimming stripped 7 bases from V and 10 bases from J, with 10 bases between. The CDR3 extends over 10 amino acids. In germline, CDR1 is MNHNS, CDR2 SASEGT. The CDR3 DNA reads as TGTGCCAGCACAAACAGGGTAGCTTTCTTT. Translating gives CASTNRVAFF.

This chain uses TRBV10-3 with TRBJ2-5; D not certain. The CDR3 has 12 residues. V lost 2 bases, J lost 2 bases, and 3 bases lay in between. Germline V lookup: CDR1 ENHRY, CDR2 SYGVKD. CDR3 DNA sequence: TGTGCCATCAGTGAGCAGCAAGAGACCCAGTACTTC. Protein: CAISEQQETQYF.

The CDR3 sequence is CASSEFQANYGYTF. In nucleotides, the CDR3 is TGTGCCAGCAGTGAATTCCAGGCTAACTATGGCTACACCTTC. This chain links TRBV25-1 with TRBJ1-2; no clear D gene. In germline, CDR1 is MGHDK, CDR2 SYGVNS. V was shortened by 1 base and J by 0 bases, with 6 bases between the two germline ends. The CDR3 contains 14 residues.

The chain recombines TRBV5-1 with TRBJ2-3; possible D gene TRBD1, 7 bases. Germline V gene data show CDR1 as SGHRS and CDR2 as YFSETQ. Deletions cut 0 bases from V and 1 base from J, with 12 bases between. The CDR3 contains 16 residues. The CDR3 DNA reads TGCGCCAGCAGCTTGGAGGCCAGGGGGGGCACAGATACGCAGTATTTT. As protein: CASSLEARGGTDTQYF. The whole variable domain, remainder taken from reference TRBV5-1 and TRBJ2-3, is KAGVTQTPRYLIKTRGQQVTLSCSPISGHRSVSWYQQTPGQGLQFLFEYFSETQRNKGNFPGRFSGRQFSNSRSEMNVSTLELGDSALYLCASSLEARGGTDTQYFGPGTRLTVL.

V usage is TRBV6-5 and J usage is TRBJ1-5; 10 positions agree with TRBD1. CDR3 size: 16 residues. V shed 2 bases and J 6 bases; nucleotides not matched to a gene: 7. The germline CDR1 and CDR2 sequences are MNHEY and SVGAGI. In DNA form, the CDR3 reads TGTGCCAGCAGTTACAGCGGGACAGGGGTAACTCAGCCCCAGCATTTT. It encodes CASSYSGTGVTQPQHF.

This chain links TRBV18 with TRBJ2-5; D gene unclear. Germline loops: CDR1 KGHSH, CDR2 LQKENI. The CDR3 is 13 amino acids. The ends were cut back, 3 bases at V and 5 bases at J, with 10 bases in the middle. CDR3 nucleotides: TGTGCCAGCTCACCTCCTAGTTACGAGACCCAGTACTTC. Protein product: CASSPPSYETQYF.

The V call is TRBV7-9, the J call TRBJ1-1; 9 nucleotides match TRBD1. The V segment lost 0 bases and the J segment 4 bases; nucleotides outside the gene matches: 0. The CDR3 has 14 residues. The V gene's germline CDR1 is SEHNR and CDR2 FQNEAQ (reference sequence). The CDR3 DNA is TGTGCCAGCAGCTTAGCGACAGGGGGCACTGAAGCTTTCTTT. This gives the protein CASSLATGGTEAFF.

V gene TRBV20-1 combines with J gene TRBJ2-5; possibly TRBD1 for D (6 bases). CDR1 is DFQATT and CDR2 is SNEGSKA in the germline V gene (reference sequence). The CDR3 is 11 residues long. The CDR3 DNA is TGCAGCGCACAGGGAGAAGAGACCCAGTACTTC. Translated, it gives CSAQGEETQYF.

This clone was seen only once. The rearrangement joins TRBV23-1 to TRBJ2-1, with 9 nucleotides matching TRBD1. TRBV23-1 has ORF status, its function being uncertain. The CDR3 loop spans 16 amino acids. With V trimmed by 4 bases and J by 5 bases, 9 bases remained unmatched. The CDR3 protein is CASSPRTGEGNNEQFF. As DNA, the CDR3 is TGCGCCAGCAGTCCTAGGACAGGGGAGGGGAACAATGAGCAGTTCTTC.

This sequence joins TRBV30 and TRBJ2-5; no clear D gene. Germline assignment: CDR1 GTSNPN and CDR2 SVGIG (reference sequence). This CDR3 is built from 12 residues. V was shortened by 4 bases and J by 4 bases, with 10 bases between the two germline ends. The CDR3 here is CAWTVSTETQYF. The CDR3 DNA reads as TGTGCCTGGACTGTCTCTACAGAGACCCAGTACTTC. Full variable domain (outside the CDR3, taken from reference TRBV30 and TRBJ2-5): SQTIHQWPATLVQPVGSPLSLECTVEGTSNPNLYWYRQAAGRGLQLLFYSVGIGQISSEVPQNLSASRPQDRQFILSSKKLLLSDSGFYLCAWTVSTETQYFGPGTRLLVL.

The rearrangement joins TRBV5-1 to TRBJ1-6; TRBD1 matches 7 bases. The length of the CDR3 is 16 residues. From germline, CDR1 is SGHRS and CDR2 YFSETQ. Trimming at V came to 2 bases and at J to 6 bases, leaving 8 bases not matched to a gene. The CDR3 DNA follows: TGCGCCAGCAGCTTAGTTCATAGGGGGCTTAATTCACCCCTCCACTTT. Translated, it gives CASSLVHRGLNSPLHF.

The CDR3 nucleotides read TGTGCCAGCAGCCTAAGGGGGGGACTACAAGAGACCCAGTACTTC. Translated: CASSLRGGLQETQYF. The V gene is TRBV7-9, the J gene TRBJ2-5; possibly TRBD2 for D (7 bases). Trimming shortened V by 5 bases and J by 2 bases, and 15 bases separated the two germline ends. Germline loops: CDR1 SEHNR, CDR2 FQNEAQ (reference sequence). The CDR3 runs 15 residues.

The chain joins TRBV14 to TRBJ1-1, with 7 bases matching TRBD1. J was trimmed by 4 bases and V by 4 bases; bases with no gene match: 9. Germline values: CDR1 SGHDN, CDR2 FVKESK. The CDR3 consists of 15 residues. The CDR3 nucleotides read TGTGCCAGCAGCCTCCGGGCAGGGGGGAGCACTGAAGCTTTCTTT. It yields the protein CASSLRAGGSTEAFF.

The rearrangement links TRBV9 to TRBJ2-5; a weak D match, TRBD1 (6 bases). This CDR3 has 14 residues. V was shortened by 4 bases and J by 4 bases, with 14 bases between the two germline ends. Germline V gene sequence: CDR1 SGDLS, CDR2 YYNGEE. CDR3: CASSPARTAETQYF. In DNA, the CDR3 is TGTGCCAGCAGCCCGGCGCGGACAGCAGAGACCCAGTACTTC.

The CDR3 bases are TGCGCCAGCAATCAGGCAGGAGGAAACTATGGCTACACCTTC. This translates into CASNQAGGNYGYTF. The chain recombines TRBV5-1 with TRBJ1-2; D is undetermined. The ends were cut back, 6 bases at V and 2 bases at J, with 14 bases in the middle. The CDR3 extends over 14 amino acids. Germline V gene sequence: CDR1 SGHRS, CDR2 YFSETQ.

A single count supports this clone. The rearrangement uses TRBV7-3 and TRBJ2-2; TRBD1 might be the D (5 bases). V was cut by 1 base and J by 3 bases, with 12 bases left in between. Germline V gene sequence: CDR1 SGHTA, CDR2 FQGTGA. The CDR3 extends over 16 amino acids. CDR3 nucleotides: TGTGCCAGCAGCTTAATCGGCCAGGGATACACCGGGGAGCTGTTTTTT. Encoded protein: CASSLIGQGYTGELFF.